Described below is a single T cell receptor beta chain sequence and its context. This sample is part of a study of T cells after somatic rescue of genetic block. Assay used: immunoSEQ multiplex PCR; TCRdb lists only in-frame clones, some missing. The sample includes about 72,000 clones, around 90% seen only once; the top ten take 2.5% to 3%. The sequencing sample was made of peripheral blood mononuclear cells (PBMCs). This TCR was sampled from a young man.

The CDR3 DNA reads as TGTGCCAGTAGTGTATCCACGGGGAAACTAGGCACCATATATTTT. Translated, it gives CASSVSTGKLGTIYF. The V gene is TRBV19, the J gene TRBJ1-3; D is unclear. This CDR3 has 15 residues. V was pared by 5 bases and J by 9 bases, with 20 bases between. Germline V gene data show CDR1 as LNHDA and CDR2 as SQIVND (reference sequence).